This TCR beta chain was sequenced for a study of cytomegalovirus exposure and HLA in healthy donors. Comments on this clone: Its specificity is not known.

CDR1 and CDR2 from the germline V gene are KGHSH and LQKENI. The CDR3 is 15 residues long. Deletions cut 6 bases from V and 2 bases from J, with 14 bases between. Study observations and caveats: In a later analysis, a missense DCLRE1C variant was linked to TCR beta V- and J-gene trimming. What was likely a sequencing artifact was a cluster of highly shared sequence variants. Accurate prediction of most subjects' HLA-A and HLA-B alleles from TCR beta sequences was reported.

PCR primers comprised 60 Vbeta and 13 Jbeta primers. Generated by immunoSEQ multiplex PCR, the TCRdb table keeps only in-frame clones and is missing some. The sample lists 110,000 or so clones, over 75% occurring once. These donors, healthy bone marrow donors, were studied. The TCR comes from a man aged 40-49 years in good health and CMV-seronegative. The V gene is TRBV18, the J gene TRBJ1-5, with D tentatively TRBD1 (5 bases). Sample: PBMCs. CDR3 bases: TGTGCCAGCTCCCCCGTTTCAGGGCGCAATCAGCCCCAGCATTTT. Amino acid sequence: CASSPVSGRNQPQHF.